This passage covers 23 T cell receptor beta chains from one sample sequenced in a study of T cells after somatic rescue of genetic block. Sequencing used immunoSEQ multiplex PCR; TCRdb keeps in-frame clones, though not all of them. The table has over 95,000 clones, 85% to 95% seen once. Sequenced material: peripheral blood mononuclear cells (PBMCs). These receptors were obtained from a woman under 30.

The gene calls are TRBV5-1 and TRBJ1-1, with 10 bases lining up with TRBD1. V lost 4 bases to trimming and J lost 2 bases; unmatched junction nucleotides: 5. The germline CDR1 and CDR2 sequences are SGHRS and YFSETQ. This CDR3 spans 15 amino acids. Here the CDR3 DNA reads TGCGCCAGCAGCCTGACAGGGGGCCGCAACACTGAAGCTTTCTTT. Translated: CASSLTGGRNTEAFF.

This clone has a handful of counts. DNA of the CDR3: TGTGCCAGCATAGAGTTCTGGGGAAATTCACCCCTCCACTTT. It specifies CASIEFWGNSPLHF. This chain joins TRBV2 and TRBJ1-6; D is ambiguous. The CDR3 contains 14 residues. The germline V gene has CDR1 SNHLY and CDR2 FYNNEI. Trimming removed 7 bases at V and 7 bases at J, with 14 bases between.

This clone was detected ten times or more. This chain uses TRBV6-5 with TRBJ1-2; D unclear. The CDR3 runs 16 residues. The germline V and J ends were trimmed by 4 bases and 9 bases, with 24 bases remaining between them. Germline CDR1 MNHEY, CDR2 SVGAGI. The CDR3 bases are TGTGCCAGCAGTTTCGCCTTCGAGCTTCCAGGAATGAGCTACACCTTC. It codes for CASSFAFELPGMSYTF.

V gene TRBV7-3 combines with J gene TRBJ2-3, with a tentative D call TRBD2 (5 bases). The CDR3 loop spans 15 amino acids. Germline V CDR1 and CDR2: SGHTA, FQGTGA. V was pared by 4 bases and J by 1 base, with 12 bases between. CDR3 coding DNA: TGTGCCAGCAGCTCCGGAGGAACCGGCACAGATACGCAGTATTTT. Residues: CASSSGGTGTDTQYF.

This clone has only a few counts. In the same sample, other DNA sequences code for this CDR3. The J gene is TRBJ1-5, the V gene TRBV5-1; D ambiguous. Germline V gene data show CDR1 as SGHRS and CDR2 as YFSETQ. V gave up 0 bases and J gave up 5 bases, with 6 bases separating them. The CDR3 has 13 amino acids. The CDR3 region has the DNA TGCGCCAGCAGCTTGGGTGGGGATCAGCCCCAGCATTTT. Translating gives CASSLGGDQPQHF.

This CDR3 is CASSLRDRGVFTEAFF. In DNA, the CDR3 is TGCGCCAGCAGCCTCCGGGACAGGGGGGTATTCACTGAAGCTTTCTTT. The V gene is TRBV4-1, the J gene TRBJ1-1; 11 bases align to TRBD1. This CDR3 is 16 amino acids long. CDR1 and CDR2 (germline): MGHRA, YSYEKL. V shed 4 bases and J 4 bases; nucleotides not matched to a gene: 8.

This chain uses TRBV7-2 with TRBJ2-7; D may be TRBD2 (6 bases). CDR3 length: 15 residues. The germline gives CDR1 SGHTA, CDR2 FQGNSA. With 5 bases removed from V and 0 bases from J, the gap between germline ends came to 14 bases. CDR3 in amino acids: CASSPAGTDSYEQYF. In DNA form, the CDR3 reads TGTGCCAGCAGCCCCGCCGGGACTGACTCCTACGAGCAGTACTTC.

DNA of the CDR3: TGCGCCAGCAGCCCCCGGACGTATTTGGACACTGAAGCTTTCTTT. Translated, it gives CASSPRTYLDTEAFF. The chain uses TRBV4-3 and TRBJ1-1, with D unresolved. V was clipped by 4 bases and J by 3 bases, with 15 bases between them. The CDR3 consists of 15 residues. Germline V gives CDR1 LGHNA, CDR2 YSLEER.

The gene calls are TRBV4-1 and TRBJ1-1, with D unclear. V dropped 4 bases and J dropped 5 bases, with 11 bases sitting between them. This CDR3 contains 13 residues. Germline CDR1 and CDR2: MGHRA and YSYEKL. CDR3 region: CASSPEGFTEAFF. In DNA, the CDR3 is TGCGCCAGCAGCCCCGAAGGGTTTACTGAAGCTTTCTTT.

This clone has a single count. V and J are TRBV30 and TRBJ2-6; D may be TRBD2 (7 bases). Germline CDR1 GTSNPN, CDR2 SVGIG (reference sequence). The CDR3 loop spans 17 amino acids. The V and J ends lost 5 bases and 2 bases respectively, with 19 bases between them. CDR3 protein: CAWRRGRVEAGANVLTF. The CDR3 DNA reads TGTGCCTGGCGGCGGGGGCGCGTGGAGGCTGGGGCCAACGTCCTGACTTTC.

The chain is built from TRBV30 and TRBJ2-5, with unresolved D. The V end was cut by 1 base, the J end by 6 bases, with 12 bases between. CDR1 and CDR2 from the germline V gene are GTSNPN and SVGIG (reference sequence). The CDR3 contains 13 residues. The CDR3 here is CAWSGSSRKTQYF. The CDR3 DNA sequence: TGTGCCTGGAGTGGTAGTAGTCGGAAGACCCAGTACTTC.

As concerns this clone: The same CDR3 can be traced to other DNA sequences in this sample. This rearrangement joins TRBV5-1 to TRBJ2-5; D is unclear. This CDR3 region has 13 residues. With 2 bases removed from V and 2 bases from J, the gap between germline ends came to 7 bases. Per the germline V gene, CDR1 is SGHRS and CDR2 is YFSETQ. CDR3 DNA: TGCGCCAGCAGCTTAGGAGTTCAAGAGACCCAGTACTTC. Its protein product is CASSLGVQETQYF.

This chain connects TRBV29-1 to TRBJ2-5; no clear D. Germline V gene data show CDR1 as SQVTM and CDR2 as ANQGSEA. The CDR3 contains 12 residues. V lost 1 base and J lost 3, with 6 bases in between. This CDR3 is CSVEGPEETQYF. DNA for the CDR3: TGCAGCGTTGAAGGCCCAGAAGAGACCCAGTACTTC.

The chain has TRBV7-2 and TRBJ2-5, with D tentatively TRBD1 (6 bases). The germline gives CDR1 SGHTA, CDR2 FQGNSA. V shed 4 bases and J shed 5 bases, with 11 bases lying between them. The CDR3 length is 13 residues. This CDR3 reads CASSWTDRETQYF. Here the CDR3 DNA reads TGTGCCAGCAGCTGGACAGACCGGGAGACCCAGTACTTC.

The rearrangement joins TRBV21-1 to TRBJ2-7; the table names TRBD1, a call not compared with the DNA. TRBV21-1 constitutes a pseudogene. The CDR3 consists of 14 residues. The CDR3 DNA reads as TGTGCCAGCCCCGGACAGGTCAGCTCCTACGAGCAGTACTTC. As protein: CASPGQVSSYEQYF.

The V call is TRBV28, the J call TRBJ2-3; 16 positions match TRBD2. There are 18 residues in the CDR3. Germline V gene lookup returns CDR1 MDHEN and CDR2 SYDVKM. J lost 2 bases, V lost 6 bases, and 8 bases had no gene match. The CDR3 DNA is TGTGCCAGCAGCGGGACTAGCGGGGGGGTTGCTCTCACAGATACGCAGTATTTT. This encodes CASSGTSGGVALTDTQYF.

The chain uses TRBV5-1 and TRBJ1-4; possibly TRBD1 for D (6 bases). This CDR3 has 17 amino acids. Germline CDR1 reads SGHRS; CDR2 reads YFSETQ. V was shortened by 4 bases and J by 0 bases, with 16 bases between the two germline ends. For the CDR3, the DNA is TGCGCCAGCAGCAAACACGCCGGGGGCACAACTAATGAAAAACTGTTTTTT. It yields the protein CASSKHAGGTTNEKLFF.

The V gene is TRBV7-2, the J gene TRBJ2-3; a possible D gene is TRBD2 (7 bases). This CDR3 is 15 amino acids long. Germline V CDR1 and CDR2: SGHTA, FQGNSA. Trimming removed 4 bases at V and 5 bases at J, with 16 bases between. CDR3 sequence: CASSYLRGGQDTQYF. CDR3 DNA: TGTGCCAGCAGCTATCTGAGGGGGGGCCAAGATACGCAGTATTTT.

This chain uses TRBV7-9 with TRBJ1-1; TRBD1 might be the D (5 bases). Trimming left V 3 bases short and J 1 base short, with 9 bases between. From germline, CDR1 is SEHNR and CDR2 FQNEAQ (reference sequence). This CDR3 has 14 residues. CDR3 nucleotide sequence: TGTGCCAGCAGCTTTTTGGGGCAGAACACTGAAGCTTTCTTT. Encoded protein: CASSFLGQNTEAFF.

This clone showed up just once. V usage is TRBV7-3 and J usage is TRBJ2-7; TRBD2 matches 10 bases. The length of the CDR3 is 12 residues. J was trimmed by 7 bases and V by 11 bases; bases with no gene match: 8. The germline CDR1 and CDR2 sequences are SGHTA and FQGTGA. CDR3 coding DNA: TGTGCCCCCCCTAGCGGGGGTCGGGAGCAGTACTTC. This sequence encodes CAPPSGGREQYF.

This chain links TRBV11-2 with TRBJ2-5, with D unclear. This CDR3 has 11 residues. Germline loops: CDR1 SGHAT, CDR2 FQNNGV. V was shortened by 5 bases and J by 5 bases, with 6 bases between the two germline ends. The CDR3 DNA is TGTGCCAGCAGCAACGGTGAGACCCAGTACTTC. Translating it yields CASSNGETQYF. Full variable domain (missing parts from reference TRBV11-2 and TRBJ2-5): EAGVAQSPRYKIIEKRQSVAFWCNPISGHATLYWYQQILGQGPKLLIQFQNNGVVDDSQLPKDRFSAERLKGVDSTLKIQPAKLEDSAVYLCASSNGETQYFGPGTRLLVL.

This sequence joins TRBV19 and TRBJ1-5; the match to TRBD1 covers 8 bases. Germline V gives CDR1 LNHDA, CDR2 SQIVND (reference sequence). The CDR3 totals 15 residues. V shed 5 bases, J shed 5 bases, and the junction held 8 bases outside the gene matches. The CDR3 sequence is CASSPRQGSYQPQHF. The CDR3 DNA follows: TGTGCCAGTAGTCCTCGACAGGGGAGTTATCAGCCCCAGCATTTT.

J is TRBJ1-3 and V is TRBV4-1; D call uncertain. This CDR3 spans 16 amino acids. The V gene's germline CDR1 is MGHRA and CDR2 YSYEKL. Deletions cut 3 bases from V and 6 bases from J, with 18 bases between. Here the CDR3 DNA reads TGCGCCAGCAGCCAGTTGTCTACCGGGCACTTAAACACCATATATTTT. This sequence encodes CASSQLSTGHLNTIYF.